A selection of T cell receptor beta chains follows, all from one sample in a study of beta chain features in type 1 diabetes. The protocol was immunoSEQ multiplex PCR, while the TCRdb copy is restricted to in-frame clones and leaves out a portion. The sample yields approximately 110,000 clones, 30% to 40% seen once. Source material: stem cell memory CD4+ T cells from blood. All receptors come from a woman aged 18-35 years in good health. Each CDR3 is given with its conserved first and last residue. The listing skips clone size in some rows; elsewhere it reads once, few, many or a size class.

>few|TRBV19|TRBJ2-3
CASSMAGGQISTDTQYF
>-|TRBV9|TRBJ2-5
CASSVEGGRETQYF
>-|TRBV9|TRBJ2-3
CASSVSGRARDTQYF
>-|TRBV7-2|TRBJ1-5
CASSAQENQPQHF
>-|TRBV5-1|TRBJ2-1
CASSPTGQDINEQFF
>once|TRBV28|TRBJ2-1
CASIGGSSYNEQFF
>-|TRBV5-4|TRBJ2-1
CASSLASGRDNEQFF
>-|TRBV7-9|TRBJ2-7
CASSSYYEQYF
>few|TRBV7-9|TRBJ2-7
CASSQLAAITSYEQYF
>-|TRBV5-8|TRBJ2-2
CASSYQTGHNTGELFF
>-|TRBV5-1|TRBJ2-7
CASSQTDNRPYEQYF
>-|TRBV9|TRBJ1-1
CASSVAPWGGMNTEAFF
>-|TRBV30|TRBJ2-5
CAWSFISRGLETQYF
>-|TRBV7-9|TRBJ2-5
CASRPTGLETQYF
>-|TRBV9|TRBJ2-7
CASSGGQGLFYEQYF
>few|TRBV5-6|TRBJ1-2
CASSWGFKDYGYTF
>once|TRBV4-1|TRBJ2-3
CASSQKTLTDTQYF
>few|TRBV30|TRBJ2-1
CAWSRSTSYNEQFF
>few|TRBV11-2|TRBJ2-7
CASRLRLASSSYEQYF
>-|TRBV4-3|TRBJ2-2
CASSHLRHSTINTGELFF
>-|TRBV11-3|TRBJ2-1
CASSLTPRGRASEQFF
>-|TRBV28|TRBJ2-3
CASAGRQQYF
>few|TRBV29-1|TRBJ2-5
CSVEGTSGSGSVRETQYF
>-|TRBV10-2|TRBJ1-2
CASSQGADGYTF
>few|TRBV7-2|TRBJ2-2
CASSLAWGPGTGELFF
>-|TRBV25-1|TRBJ2-7
CASSDDGGNYEQYF
>-|TRBV2|TRBJ2-7
CASNLQDRRTNLYF
>-|TRBV7-2|TRBJ1-4
CASSLGNPTGTGNEKLFF
>-|TRBV29-1|TRBJ2-2
CSVYTGANTGELFF
>few|TRBV6-6|TRBJ1-1
CASSYTRDRVKAEAFF
>-|TRBV6-5|TRBJ1-5
CASRGRENQPQHF
>-|TRBV7-8|TRBJ2-7
CASSLALMRYEQYF
>few|TRBV19|TRBJ1-1
CASRASQLHTEAFF
>few|TRBV10-3|TRBJ2-5
CAIGTSGTTETQYF
>-|TRBV18|TRBJ1-5
CASSPEQGPNQPQHF
>-|TRBV28|TRBJ1-2
CASRTATATGGYTF
>-|TRBV19|TRBJ1-5
CASSTDRSNQPQHF
>-|TRBV19|TRBJ2-7
CASSRTDRGEQYF
>-|TRBV14|TRBJ1-4
CASSQDWDSSEKLFF
>-|TRBV6-5|TRBJ2-7
CASSTGRGSSYEQYF
>-|TRBV7-8|TRBJ2-1
CASSLTLPGGLSYNEQFF
>few|TRBV19|TRBJ2-2
CASTDRDLPGELFF
>-|TRBV9|TRBJ1-3
CASSVGEARAGNTIYF
>once|TRBV20-1|TRBJ1-1
CSARPQLQAFF
>-|TRBV4-1|TRBJ2-3
CASSQREGSVTQYF
>few|TRBV7-2|TRBJ2-7
CASSLAREAYEQYF
>few|TRBV19|TRBJ2-1
CASSILGTGGRYEQFF
>few|TRBV7-9|TRBJ2-7
CASSFWDRGGYEQYF
>-|TRBV11-2|TRBJ2-7
CASSFSREQHF
>few|TRBV30|TRBJ1-2
CAWTLWDTYGYTF
>few|TRBV27|TRBJ2-6
CAILSGANVLTF
>-|TRBV6-5|TRBJ2-7
CASSLMDSYEQYF
>-|TRBV4-2|TRBJ1-4
CASSQRYPTNEKLFF
>-|TRBV2|TRBJ2-5
CASSDWLETQYF
>-|TRBV7-9|TRBJ2-1
CASSPPGLAGASREQFF
>once|TRBV10-3|TRBJ1-5
CAISESVVTDQPQHF